Shown below are 25 T cell receptor beta chains from a single sample sequenced in a study of T cell changes during pregnancy in multiple sclerosis. Measured with immunoSEQ multiplex PCR; TCRdb has only the in-frame clones, and not every one. The repertoire holds some 50,000 clones, with roughly 90% as singletons. Specimen: CD8+ T cells from peripheral blood mononuclear cells, collected in the second trimester of pregnancy. The receptors were sampled from a female donor with multiple sclerosis, enrolled in a pregnancy study.

CDR3: CASSTREGQGSYEQYF. The DNA of the CDR3 is TGTGCCAGTAGTACCCGTGAAGGACAGGGCTCCTACGAGCAGTACTTC. The J gene is TRBJ2-7, the V gene TRBV19; 8 bases fit TRBD1. Germline trimming cut 4 bases from V and 0 bases from J; bases unmatched to any gene: 8. CDR1 and CDR2 (germline): LNHDA, SQIVND (reference sequence). The CDR3 totals 16 residues.

This chain links TRBV4-1 with TRBJ1-1; D gene unclear. The CDR3 runs 16 residues. Per germline, CDR1 MGHRA and CDR2 YSYEKL. The V end lost 6 bases, the J end lost 1 base, and 18 bases lay between the germline ends. The DNA for the CDR3 is TGCGCCAGCAGTCGGGGTGGTGGGGTATCGAACACTGAAGCTTTCTTT. Its protein product is CASSRGGGVSNTEAFF.

This chain uses TRBV12-5 with TRBJ1-2; D remains ambiguous. Deletions cut 0 bases from V and 4 bases from J, with 15 bases between. This CDR3 region has 16 residues. CDR1 is LGHNT and CDR2 is FRNRAP in the germline V gene. The chain's CDR3 is CASGLVLGSEGYGYTF. The CDR3 coding sequence is TGTGCTAGTGGTTTGGTACTAGGAAGTGAAGGCTATGGCTACACCTTC.

This chain links TRBV29-1 with TRBJ2-7; 7 bases map to TRBD1. This CDR3 is 14 amino acids long. Unmatched junction bases numbered 6, after V lost 1 base and J lost 3 bases. Germline values: CDR1 SQVTM, CDR2 ANQGSEA. The CDR3 DNA sequence: TGCAGCGTTGAAGGTCCCGGGACAGACTACGAGCAGTACTTC. Its protein is CSVEGPGTDYEQYF.

This rearrangement joins TRBV7-6 to TRBJ2-7, with TRBD1 matching 7 bases. The CDR3 is 14 amino acids. Germline CDR1 reads SGHVS; CDR2 reads FNYEAQ. V lost 1 base and J lost 2; bases outside the gene matches: 2. The CDR3 DNA reads TGTGCCAGCAGCTTAGGGGGACAGCCCTACGAGCAGTACTTC. Its translation: CASSLGGQPYEQYF. Full variable domain (remainder filled in from reference TRBV7-6 and TRBJ2-7): GAGVSQSPRYKVTKRGQDVALRCDPISGHVSLYWYRQALGQGPEFLTYFNYEAQQDKSGLPNDRFSAERPEGSISTLTIQRTEQRDSAMYRCASSLGGQPYEQYFGPGTRLTVT.

The chain is built from TRBV6-4 and TRBJ1-1; the match to TRBD1 covers 10 bases. The germline gives CDR1 MRHNA, CDR2 SNTAGT. The J segment lost 5 bases and the V segment lost 0 bases, leaving 3 bases of the junction unmatched. The CDR3 runs 15 residues. CDR3: CASSDSGQGITEAFF. CDR3 in DNA: TGTGCCAGCAGTGACTCGGGACAGGGGATTACTGAAGCTTTCTTT.

This clone was recorded once. The V call is TRBV7-2, the J call TRBJ2-5, with 7 bases lining up with TRBD2. The CDR3 spans 15 residues. V was pared by 4 bases and J by 2 bases, with 7 bases of the junction left unmatched. Per germline, CDR1 SGHTA and CDR2 FQGNSA. The CDR3, as DNA: TGTGCCAGCAGCTCCCAAGTCGGGGGGCAAGAGACCCAGTACTTC. This translates into CASSSQVGGQETQYF.

The chain employs TRBV4-1 and TRBJ1-6, with 9 bases lining up with TRBD1. V shed 1 base, J shed 7 bases, and the junction held 11 bases outside the gene matches. Germline V gene sequence: CDR1 MGHRA, CDR2 YSYEKL. The CDR3 length is 18 residues. In nucleotides, the CDR3 is TGCGCCAGCAGCCAAGGACGGGGACAGGGCCCTCTAAATTCACCCCTCCACTTT. Protein sequence: CASSQGRGQGPLNSPLHF.

This chain links TRBV6-5 with TRBJ1-1; 7 bases are shared with TRBD1. This CDR3 has 16 residues. The ends lost 0 bases at V and 1 base at J; junction bases unmatched: 5. Germline-derived CDR1 and CDR2 are MNHEY and SVGAGI. The CDR3: CASSYSIRTGNTEAFF. Here the CDR3 DNA reads TGTGCCAGCAGTTACTCGATTCGGACAGGGAACACTGAAGCTTTCTTT.

This clone was detected once. J is TRBJ1-4 and V is TRBV4-3; D call uncertain. The CDR3 runs 15 residues. V lost 1 base to trimming and J lost 1 base, with 7 bases between them. Germline loops: CDR1 LGHNA, CDR2 YSLEER. The CDR3 DNA reads as TGCGCCAGCAGCCAAGCGACGGGAACTAATGAAAAACTGTTTTTT. It codes for CASSQATGTNEKLFF.

The chain joins TRBV9 to TRBJ1-4; a weak D match, TRBD1 (6 bases). The CDR3 is made up of 16 amino acids. Trimming pared 3 bases from V and 6 bases from J, leaving 18 bases between. The germline gives CDR1 SGDLS, CDR2 YYNGEE. CDR3 sequence: CASSATRGGGHEKLFF. DNA of the CDR3: TGTGCCAGCAGCGCCACCCGTGGGGGGGGCCATGAAAAACTGTTTTTT.

This sequence joins TRBV5-1 and TRBJ2-7, with a tentative D call TRBD2 (6 bases). V was trimmed by 7 bases and J by 1 base, leaving 6 bases between them. This CDR3 is built from 11 residues. Germline V gene data show CDR1 as SGHRS and CDR2 as YFSETQ. The CDR3 coding sequence is TGCGCCAGCCGGGAGTCCTACGAGCAGTACTTC. Its protein product is CASRESYEQYF.

The chain is built from TRBV7-6 and TRBJ2-2; 12 nucleotides agree with TRBD1. Germline CDR1 and CDR2: SGHVS and FNYEAQ. The CDR3 spans 16 residues. J lost 6 bases, V lost 5 bases, and 7 bases had no gene match. The CDR3 DNA is TGTGCCAGCAGCCTAAGGGACAGGGGGCTTCCCGGGGAGCTGTTTTTT. Its translation: CASSLRDRGLPGELFF.

V and J are TRBV27 and TRBJ2-7, with TRBD1 matching 7 bases. V gave up 5 bases and J gave up 2 bases; unmatched junction bases: 6. Germline V gene data show CDR1 as MNHEY and CDR2 as SMNVEV (reference sequence). This CDR3 is 14 amino acids long. The DNA for the CDR3 is TGTGCCAGCAGTACGGGGCAGGGGGCCTACGAGCAGTACTTC. As protein: CASSTGQGAYEQYF.

This chain uses TRBV9 with TRBJ2-7; tentative D call: TRBD1 (6 bases). Germline-derived CDR1 and CDR2 are SGDLS and YYNGEE. V gave up 0 bases and J gave up 3 bases, with 13 bases separating them. The CDR3 runs to 15 residues. In nucleotides, the CDR3 is TGTGCCAGCAGCGTAGCAGGGACATCTAGCTACGAGCAGTACTTC. Protein sequence: CASSVAGTSSYEQYF. The full variable domain, in which reference TRBV9 and TRBJ2-7 provide the parts outside the CDR3, is DSGVTQTPKHLITATGQRVTLRCSPRSGDLSVYWYQQSLDQGLQFLIQYYNGEERAKGNILERFSAQQFPDLHSELNLSSLELGDSALYFCASSVAGTSSYEQYFGPGTRLTVT.

This clone was counted once. The chain couples TRBV6-5 to TRBJ1-1, with D unresolved. The germline V gene encodes CDR1 MNHEY and CDR2 SVGAGI. This CDR3 is built from 10 residues. V lost 6 bases to trimming and J lost 4 bases, with 3 bases between them. CDR3 sequence: CASRLTEAFF. CDR3 bases: TGTGCCAGCAGACTCACTGAAGCTTTCTTT.

The genes are TRBV14 and TRBJ1-1; TRBD1 aligns across 11 bases. V lost 0 bases, J lost 1 base, and 1 base stayed unmatched. Per germline, CDR1 SGHDN and CDR2 FVKESK. The CDR3 spans 16 residues. This CDR3 is CASSQEDRGPNTEAFF. The CDR3 nucleotides read TGTGCCAGCAGCCAAGAGGACAGGGGGCCGAACACTGAAGCTTTCTTT.

V gene TRBV9 combines with J gene TRBJ1-6; D is possibly TRBD1 (6 bases). The germline CDR1 and CDR2 sequences are SGDLS and YYNGEE. V lost 0 bases and J lost 6, with 10 bases in between. The CDR3 extends over 15 amino acids. In nucleotides, the CDR3 is TGTGCCAGCAGCGTAGGGCAGGGGATTAATTCACCCCTCCACTTT. Amino acid sequence: CASSVGQGINSPLHF.

The rearrangement uses TRBV4-3 and TRBJ1-2, with TRBD1 matching 7 bases. V shed 0 bases, J shed 4 bases, and the junction held 11 bases outside the gene matches. The CDR3 length is 17 residues. The germline CDR1 and CDR2 sequences are LGHNA and YSLEER. This CDR3 reads CASSQDLDQGVIYGYTF. The CDR3, as DNA: TGCGCCAGCAGCCAAGACCTAGACCAGGGGGTAATCTATGGCTACACCTTC.

This sequence joins TRBV5-8 and TRBJ2-5, with TRBD2 matching over 10 bases. Germline V gene data show CDR1 as SGHTS and CDR2 as YDEGEE. This CDR3 has 18 amino acids. V trimming: 4 bases; J trimming: 4 bases; junction bases outside the gene matches: 16. CDR3 DNA sequence: TGTGCCAGCAGCCGAGAGGCTAGCGGGGGCCTTCGAGGAGAGACCCAGTACTTC. Translation: CASSREASGGLRGETQYF.

This clone was recorded once. This chain connects TRBV27 to TRBJ1-1, with D possibly TRBD1 on 5 matching bases. CDR3 length: 13 amino acids. Germline V lookup: CDR1 MNHEY, CDR2 SMNVEV (reference sequence). The V and J ends lost 4 bases and 0 bases respectively, with 6 bases between them. CDR3: CASSSTVNTEAFF. The CDR3, as DNA: TGTGCCAGCAGTTCGACAGTGAACACTGAAGCTTTCTTT.

The chain carries TRBV9 and TRBJ1-2; the D gene is possibly TRBD1 (6 bases). CDR1 and CDR2 (germline): SGDLS, YYNGEE. V lost 6 bases and J 2 bases, leaving 11 bases between the germline ends. This CDR3 spans 13 amino acids. The CDR3 is CASTGHHNYGYTF. The CDR3 nucleotides are TGTGCCAGCACGGGACACCACAACTATGGCTACACCTTC.

J is TRBJ1-6 and V is TRBV6-5; D might be TRBD1 (5 bases). Germline assignment: CDR1 MNHEY and CDR2 SVGAGI. V was pared by 6 bases and J by 0 bases, with 9 bases between. There are 15 residues in the CDR3. DNA of the CDR3: TGTGCCAGCAGAGGAGACAGCTCCTATAATTCACCCCTCCACTTT. Translation gives CASRGDSSYNSPLHF.

This chain connects TRBV4-1 to TRBJ2-1, with D maybe TRBD2 (6 bases). The length of the CDR3 is 17 residues. The V gene's germline CDR1 is MGHRA and CDR2 YSYEKL. V was clipped by 0 bases and J by 4 bases, with 16 bases between them. This CDR3 reads CASSQEWREPLYNEQFF. CDR3 sequence (DNA): TGCGCCAGCAGCCAAGAATGGCGGGAACCGTTATACAATGAGCAGTTCTTC.

J is TRBJ2-2 and V is TRBV19; 11 bases fit TRBD2. The V gene end was trimmed by 6 bases and the J gene end by 5 bases; junction bases not matched to a gene: 11. Looked up from germline, CDR1 is LNHDA and CDR2 is SQIVND (reference sequence). CDR3 length: 17 residues. The CDR3 region is CASRPPPGLAVTGELFF. CDR3 DNA: TGTGCCAGTAGACCGCCGCCGGGACTAGCGGTGACCGGGGAGCTGTTTTTT. Together with reference TRBV19 and TRBJ2-2, the CDR3 gives the full variable domain: DGGITQSPKYLFRKEGQNVTLSCEQNLNHDAMYWYRQDPGQGLRLIYYSQIVNDFQKGDIAEGYSVSREKKESFPLTVTSAQKNPTAFYLCASRPPPGLAVTGELFFGEGSRLTVL.